This TCR beta chain was retrieved from a study of T cell responses to AZD1222 COVID-19 vaccine. The J segment lost 4 bases and the V segment lost 5 bases, leaving 1 base of the junction unmatched. Germline assignment: CDR1 SQVTM and CDR2 ANQGSEA. This CDR3 is 12 amino acids long. The table came from immunoSEQ multiplex PCR; TCRdb's copy has only in-frame clones and leaves some out. The sample shows 250,000 to 300,000 clones, 90% to 95% of them seen only once. This clonotype was obtained from an adult who received the AZD1222 COVID-19 vaccine. The chain has TRBV29-1 and TRBJ1-2, with 10 bases matching TRBD1. Sequencing was performed on peripheral blood, taken 28 days after the second AZD1222 dose. CDR3 DNA sequence: TGCAGCGTTAGGGACAGGGGCTATGGCTACACCTTC. Translating gives CSVRDRGYGYTF.